This record covers a single T cell receptor (beta chain). This clonotype was seen just once. Which antigen it targets is not known. Base qualities are missing; no much larger clone stands one base away. One read offers little support. This sample was sequenced with an Illumina HiSeq 1500. TCRdb took the public reads, trimmed them with fastp at Q25, ran MiXCR for clone calling and kept in-frame beta chains. When rows share a CDR3 protein, they turn into one entry using the most common DNA and genes. Present in this sample are approximately 83,000 distinct CDR3 sequences, under 30% of which were seen just once. The ten largest clones represent roughly 50% of the sample. The sample is drawn from a study of T cell repertoires in cytomegalovirus infection (dated by TCRdb to about 2019). For the wider study: Recently identified HLA-C-restricted CMV epitopes, whose presentation resists viral immunomodulation, were targeted by peptide stimulations together with well-studied HLA-B-restricted epitopes. Donor HLA type was relevant to the analysis, as public TCR beta signatures indicated carriage of CMV infection together with the matching HLA type.

V is cut back by 0 bases and J by 6 bases, with 1 base in the junction unmatched. The CDR3 has 14 amino acids, counting the end cysteine and phenylalanine. Only CDR3 DNA is held: 42 bases, read in frame from base 1. From the germline V gene, CDR1 is SGHVS and CDR2 is FNYEAQ. General study outcomes and caveats: The ex vivo response was dominated by HLA-C-restricted CMV-specific TCR beta clonotypes, and the single most frequent clonotype in two of eight donors was supplied by these HLA-C-restricted clonotypes. In both this cohort and an independent roughly 330-donor cohort, the cumulative frequency of public TCR beta family members distinguished carriers of CMV infection plus the relevant HLA type.

The intended sense of this specimen's treatment or condition label: in vitro stimulation with specific CMV peptide epitopes to enrich CMV-specific T cells. The chain is encoded by TRBV7-6 joined to TRBJ2-2, with TRBD2 identical over 7 junction bases. The origin of this receptor is a human donor in good health (CMV status not recorded). Some clones in this sample may be carry-over from other donors' samples. This specimen was CD8+ T cells from cultured PBMCs, taken from culture after CMV antigen stimulation. CDR3 sequence: CASSLAGGSGELFF. The DNA sequence follows: TGTGCCAGCAGCTTAGCGGGGGGGTCCGGGGAGCTGTTTTTT. Supplemented by the reference TRBV7-6 and TRBJ2-2 proteins around the CDR3, the complete variable domain is GAGVSQSPRYKVTKRGQDVALRCDPISGHVSLYWYRQALGQGPEFLTYFNYEAQQDKSGLPNDRFSAERPEGSISTLTIQRTEQRDSAMYRCASSLAGGSGELFFGEGSRLTVL.